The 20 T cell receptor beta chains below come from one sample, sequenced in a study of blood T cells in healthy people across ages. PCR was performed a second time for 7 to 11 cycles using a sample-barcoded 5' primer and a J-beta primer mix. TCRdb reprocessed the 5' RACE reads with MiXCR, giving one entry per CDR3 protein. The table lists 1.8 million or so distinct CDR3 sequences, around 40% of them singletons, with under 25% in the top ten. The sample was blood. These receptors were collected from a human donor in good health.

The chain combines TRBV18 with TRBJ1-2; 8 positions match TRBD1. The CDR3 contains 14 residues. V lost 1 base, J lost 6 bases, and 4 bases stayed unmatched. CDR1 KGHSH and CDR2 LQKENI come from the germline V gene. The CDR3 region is CASSPLTGVNGYTF. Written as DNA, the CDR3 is TGTGCCAGCTCACCACTGACAGGGGTTAATGGCTACACCTTC.

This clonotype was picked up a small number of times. As DNA, the CDR3 is TGTGCCACCAGTGATTCATGGACAAACAATGAGCAGTTCTTC. It translates to CATSDSWTNNEQFF. The V call is TRBV24-1, the J call TRBJ2-1, with TRBD1 as a possible D gene (5 bases). Per the germline V gene, CDR1 is KGHDR and CDR2 is SFDVKD. The CDR3 totals 14 residues. The germline V and J ends were trimmed by 2 bases and 5 bases, with 9 bases remaining between them.

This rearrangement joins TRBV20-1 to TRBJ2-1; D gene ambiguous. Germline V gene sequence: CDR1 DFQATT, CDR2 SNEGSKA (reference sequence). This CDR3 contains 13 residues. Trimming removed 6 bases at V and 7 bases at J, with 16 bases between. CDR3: CSARSGFRNEQFF. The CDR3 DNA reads TGCAGTGCCCGCTCTGGGTTTAGGAATGAGCAGTTCTTC.

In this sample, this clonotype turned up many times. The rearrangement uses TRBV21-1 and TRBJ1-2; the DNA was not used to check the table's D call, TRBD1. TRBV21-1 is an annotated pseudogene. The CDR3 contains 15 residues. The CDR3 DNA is TGTGCCAGCAGCAGTTTGGCAGGGGCCTTCTATGGCTACACCTTC. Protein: CASSSLAGAFYGYTF.

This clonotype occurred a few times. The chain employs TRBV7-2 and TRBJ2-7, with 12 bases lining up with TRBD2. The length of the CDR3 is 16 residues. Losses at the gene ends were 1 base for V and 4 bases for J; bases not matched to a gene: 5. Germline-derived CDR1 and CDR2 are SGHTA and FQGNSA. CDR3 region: CASSLVVTSGSYEQYF. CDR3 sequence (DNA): TGTGCCAGCAGCTTAGTTGTGACTAGCGGGAGTTACGAGCAGTACTTC.

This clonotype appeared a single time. The DNA of the CDR3 is TGCAGTGCTGGAGCCGATCAGGTTTACGAGCAGTACTTC. Translated: CSAGADQVYEQYF. The rearrangement uses TRBV20-1 and TRBJ2-1; no reliable D call. TRBJ2-7 matches the DNA end more closely, so the J call is doubtful. From germline, CDR1 is DFQATT and CDR2 SNEGSKA (reference sequence). The CDR3 has 13 residues.

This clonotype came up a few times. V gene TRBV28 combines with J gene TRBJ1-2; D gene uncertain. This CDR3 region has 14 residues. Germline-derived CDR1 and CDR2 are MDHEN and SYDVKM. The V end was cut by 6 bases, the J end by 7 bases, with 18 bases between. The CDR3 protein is CASSDSGDLGGYTF. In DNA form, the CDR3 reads TGTGCCAGCAGCGATTCTGGGGATTTGGGTGGCTACACCTTC.

The CDR3 region has the DNA TGCAGTGCTAGAGAGGGAACGGGGGGGACTGAAGCTTTCTTT. Encoded protein: CSAREGTGGTEAFF. The chain recombines TRBV20-1 with TRBJ1-1; tentatively, D is TRBD1 (5 bases). V lost 0 bases to trimming and J lost 5 bases, with 13 bases between them. The CDR3 is 14 residues long. Germline V CDR1 and CDR2: DFQATT, SNEGSKA (reference sequence).

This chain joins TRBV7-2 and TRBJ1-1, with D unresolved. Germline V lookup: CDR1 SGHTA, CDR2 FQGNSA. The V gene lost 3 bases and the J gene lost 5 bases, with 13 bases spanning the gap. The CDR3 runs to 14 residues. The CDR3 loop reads CASSLNWPGTEAFF. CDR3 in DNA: TGTGCCAGCAGCTTGAATTGGCCTGGAACTGAAGCTTTCTTT.

The CDR3 nucleotides are TGCAGTGCTACAGACAGGGGGCCTGGCTACACCTTC. This encodes CSATDRGPGYTF. V and J are TRBV20-1 and TRBJ1-2; 10 bases are a match to TRBD1. The V segment lost 4 bases and the J segment 7 bases; nucleotides outside the gene matches: 3. The length of the CDR3 is 12 residues. CDR1 and CDR2 from the germline V gene are DFQATT and SNEGSKA (reference sequence).

CDR3 coding DNA: TGTGCCACCAGTGATTTGTCCGACAGTCGGAGACGCTACACCTTC. It encodes CATSDLSDSRRRYTF. This chain connects TRBV24-1 to TRBJ1-2; D may be TRBD1 (5 bases). The CDR3 is 15 amino acids. Germline V lookup: CDR1 KGHDR, CDR2 SFDVKD. V shed 0 bases and J shed 9 bases, with 16 bases lying between them.

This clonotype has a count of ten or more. The CDR3 is CASSTQRLGIQYF. The CDR3 coding sequence is TGTGCCAGCTCCACCCAGAGGTTGGGGATTCAGTACTTC. The chain joins TRBV18 to TRBJ2-4; D remains unclear. V shed 6 bases and J shed 10 bases, with 16 bases lying between them. CDR3 length: 13 amino acids. Germline lookup yields CDR1 KGHSH and CDR2 LQKENI.

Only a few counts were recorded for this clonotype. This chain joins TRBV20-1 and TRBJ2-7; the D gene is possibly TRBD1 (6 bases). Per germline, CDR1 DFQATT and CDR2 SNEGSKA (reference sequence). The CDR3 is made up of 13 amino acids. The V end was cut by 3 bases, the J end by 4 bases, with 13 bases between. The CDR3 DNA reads TGCAGTGCTAGGGACAGCCGAAAATACGAGCAGTACTTC. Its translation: CSARDSRKYEQYF.

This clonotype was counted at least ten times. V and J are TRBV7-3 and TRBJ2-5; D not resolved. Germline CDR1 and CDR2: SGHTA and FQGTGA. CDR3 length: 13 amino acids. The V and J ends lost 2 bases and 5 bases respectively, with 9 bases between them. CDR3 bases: TGTGCCAGCAGCTTATCTGGTCGGGAGACCCAGTACTTC. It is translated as CASSLSGRETQYF.

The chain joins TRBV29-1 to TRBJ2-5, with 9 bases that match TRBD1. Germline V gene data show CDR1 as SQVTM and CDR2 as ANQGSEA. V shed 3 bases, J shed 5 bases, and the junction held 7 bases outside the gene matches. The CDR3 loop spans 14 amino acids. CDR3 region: CSVELGQGMETQYF. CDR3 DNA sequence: TGCAGCGTTGAGCTAGGACAGGGGATGGAGACCCAGTACTTC.

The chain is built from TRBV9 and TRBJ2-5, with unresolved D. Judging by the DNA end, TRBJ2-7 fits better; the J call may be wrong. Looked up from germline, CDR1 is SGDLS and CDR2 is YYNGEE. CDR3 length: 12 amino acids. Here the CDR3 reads CASSDGSNEQYF. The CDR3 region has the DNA TGTGCCAGCAGTGACGGTAGTAACGAGCAGTACTTC.

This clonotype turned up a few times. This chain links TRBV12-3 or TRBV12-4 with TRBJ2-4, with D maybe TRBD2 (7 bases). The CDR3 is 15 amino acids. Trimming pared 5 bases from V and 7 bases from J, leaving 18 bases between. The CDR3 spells CASSGGGGLANIQYF. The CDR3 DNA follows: TGTGCCAGCAGTGGGGGGGGCGGGCTAGCGAACATTCAGTACTTC.

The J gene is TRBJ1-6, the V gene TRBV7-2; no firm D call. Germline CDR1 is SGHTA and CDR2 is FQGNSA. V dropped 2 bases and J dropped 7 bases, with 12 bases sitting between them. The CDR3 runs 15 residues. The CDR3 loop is CASSLYGPTNSPLHF. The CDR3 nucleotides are TGTGCCAGCAGCTTATACGGGCCGACAAATTCACCCCTCCACTTT.

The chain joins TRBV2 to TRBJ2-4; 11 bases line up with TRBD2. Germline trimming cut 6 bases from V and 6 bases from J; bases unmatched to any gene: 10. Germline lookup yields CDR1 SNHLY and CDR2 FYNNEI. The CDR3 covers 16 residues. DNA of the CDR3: TGTGCCAGCAGGGTAGGACTAGCGGGCGGAGGAAACATTCAGTACTTC. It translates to CASRVGLAGGGNIQYF. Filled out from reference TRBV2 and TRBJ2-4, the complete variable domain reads EPEVTQTPSHQVTQMGQEVILRCVPISNHLYFYWYRQILGQKVEFLVSFYNNEISEKSEIFDDQFSVERPDGSNFTLKIRSTKLEDSAMYFCASRVGLAGGGNIQYFGAGTRLSVL.

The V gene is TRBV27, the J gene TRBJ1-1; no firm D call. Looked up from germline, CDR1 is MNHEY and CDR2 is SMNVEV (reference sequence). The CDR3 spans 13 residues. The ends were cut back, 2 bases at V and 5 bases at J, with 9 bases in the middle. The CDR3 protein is CASSLDAETEAFF. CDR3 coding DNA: TGTGCCAGCAGTTTAGATGCAGAGACTGAAGCTTTCTTT.